The next 3 T cell receptor beta chains were all read from a single sample in a study of T cells in Graves' hyperthyroidism and ophthalmopathy. Amplified TCR beta CDR3 regions derived from RNA transcripts. The TCR CDR3 was amplified in a first-round RT-PCR using the HTBI primer set. TCRdb called the multiplex PCR reads again in MiXCR, with one record for every CDR3 protein. The sample has around 540,000 distinct CDR3 sequences; under 60% are singletons. The sample consisted of peripheral blood or thyroid tissue (not recorded which). The receptors derive from a woman younger than 35 with Graves' hyperthyroidism.

The rearrangement links TRBV20-1 to TRBJ2-7; 9 bases are a match to TRBD2. Trimming took 1 base from V and 3 from J; bases not matched to a gene: 7. Germline CDR1 reads DFQATT; CDR2 reads SNEGSKA (reference sequence). The length of the CDR3 is 15 residues. The CDR3 region is CSARVRLAGHYEQYF. The CDR3 coding sequence is TGCAGTGCTAGAGTTCGGCTAGCGGGACACTACGAGCAGTACTTC.

CDR3 DNA sequence: TGTGCCAGCAGACCGGGACAGTTAACAACTAATGAAAAACTGTTTTTT. Amino acids: CASRPGQLTTNEKLFF. This chain uses TRBV7-9 with TRBJ1-4; TRBD1 agrees at 7 bases. The CDR3 is 16 amino acids. Per germline, CDR1 SEHNR and CDR2 FQNEAQ (reference sequence). The junction had 7 bases not matched to a gene; V was cut back by 6 bases and J by 0 bases.

This clonotype was seen a handful of times. The rearrangement uses TRBV20-1 and TRBJ1-4; possible D gene TRBD1, 5 bases. Per the germline V gene, CDR1 is DFQATT and CDR2 is SNEGSKA (reference sequence). The CDR3 runs to 14 residues. V was clipped by 2 bases and J by 7 bases, with 14 bases between them. The CDR3 reads CSARQGLRGEKLFF. CDR3 nucleotides: TGCAGTGCTAGACAGGGCCTAAGAGGTGAAAAACTGTTTTTT.